The sequence of this TCR beta chain was determined in a study of cytomegalovirus exposure and HLA in healthy donors. Study conclusions and caveats: In a later analysis, a genetic analysis reported fewer productive-TCR N-insertions in an Asian-associated ancestry cluster than the cohort average. Immune exposure data for these donors was limited to CMV serostatus.

The PCR had 60 Vbeta and 13 Jbeta primers. TCRdb's table, derived via immunoSEQ multiplex PCR, lists solely in-frame clones and lacks some. The sample table includes around 78,000 clones. Points on this clone: The antigen remains undetermined.

CDR1 and CDR2 (germline): MNHNS, SASEGT. Germline trimming cut 2 bases from V and 1 base from J; bases unmatched to any gene: 5. This CDR3 spans 16 amino acids. This chain uses TRBV6-1 with TRBJ1-5; TRBD1 matches at 7 bases. The clonotype was recovered from a man younger than 35 in good health and CMV-seropositive. Sequences were obtained from PBMCs. Here the CDR3 reads CASSELTGLSNQPQHF. Here the CDR3 DNA reads TGTGCCAGCAGTGAACTGACAGGGCTAAGCAATCAGCCCCAGCATTTT.